This entry concerns a single T cell receptor (beta chain). Clones were read by immunoSEQ multiplex PCR, and TCRdb kept only the in-frame ones, dropping some. Of 95,000 to 100,000 clones detected, nearly 96% appear once; the ten largest clones hold 0.2% to 0.25%. The data were taken from a study of technical replicates of blood from a handful of donors. Germline-derived CDR1 and CDR2 are LNHDA and SQIVND (reference sequence). This CDR3 contains 14 residues. With 5 bases removed from V and 1 base from J, the gap between germline ends came to 11 bases. This TCR derives from a human donor in good health. The chain couples TRBV19 to TRBJ1-1; no reliable D call. Sequenced sample: T cells isolated from PBMCs. The DNA of the CDR3 is TGTGCCAGTAGTTCCCAGACGGGGAACACTGAAGCTTTCTTT. As protein: CASSSQTGNTEAFF.